This T cell receptor (beta chain) was recovered during a study of technical replicates of blood from a few donors. The CDR3 loop spans 14 amino acids. Germline V gene data show CDR1 as SQVTM and CDR2 as ANQGSEA. The ends were cut back, 3 bases at V and 2 bases at J, with 14 bases in the middle. Measured with immunoSEQ multiplex PCR; TCRdb has only the in-frame clones, and not every one. This repertoire shows approximately 69,000 clones, about 96% found once; its top ten account for around 0.2%. This clone was detected only once. The source of this sequence is a human donor in good health. V gene TRBV29-1 combines with J gene TRBJ2-7; maybe TRBD1 (6 bases). The sample taken for sequencing was T cells isolated from PBMCs. This chain's CDR3 is CSVDIGQPTYEQYF. The DNA of the CDR3 is TGCAGCGTTGATATAGGACAGCCCACCTACGAGCAGTACTTC.